The TCR beta chain under discussion was sequenced for a study of T cell repertoires in cytomegalovirus infection. On the study more broadly: Public TCR beta signatures indicated both CMV infection and matching HLA type.

TCRdb analysed the reads with MiXCR anew, one entry per CDR3 protein. The data show some 200,000 distinct CDR3 sequences, around 40% seen once. This clonotype has a count of ten or more. What it binds is not known. The CDR3 loop spans 15 amino acids. Trimming pared 5 bases from V and 0 bases from J, leaving 11 bases between. CDR1 is SGHTA, CDR2 FQGNSA, per germline. The gene calls are TRBV7-2 and TRBJ2-1; D remains ambiguous. This specimen consisted of CD8+ T cells from cultured PBMCs, obtained from culture after CMV antigen stimulation. The sequence was collected from a human donor in good health (CMV status not recorded). Some clones in this sample may be carry-over from other donors' samples. CDR3: CASSDPGASYNEQFF. The CDR3, as DNA: TGTGCCAGCAGCGACCCAGGCGCCTCCTACAATGAGCAGTTCTTC.